The 23 T cell receptor beta chains below all came from one sample that was sequenced in a study of T-cell reconstitution after alpha-beta-depleted transplantation in children. It was with unique molecular identifiers that the TCRbeta library was prepared. TCRdb reanalysed the PCR reads using MiXCR and keeps one entry per CDR3 protein. The data contain around 670,000 distinct CDR3 sequences, less than 15% of them singletons. The input for sequencing was PBMCs, taken before TCRalphabeta/CD19-depleted stem cell transplant. These receptors all come from a girl aged 2-9 years with congenital amegakaryocytic thrombocytopenia, due to receive a stem cell transplant.

The gene calls are TRBV20-1 and TRBJ2-5; D ambiguous. The CDR3 consists of 12 residues. Germline V CDR1 and CDR2: DFQATT, SNEGSKA (reference sequence). The germline V and J ends were trimmed by 3 bases and 1 base, with 6 bases remaining between them. In nucleotides, the CDR3 is TGCAGTGCTAGGGGTATCCAAGAGACCCAGTACTTC. Protein product: CSARGIQETQYF.

In the case of this clonotype: Relative to the germline gene, one junction end is altered; a read error may explain this. The chain's CDR3 is CANSWGGFSPTDTQYF. For the CDR3, the DNA is TGCGCCAACAGCTGGGGGGGCTTTAGTCCCACAGATACGCAGTATTTT. The genes are TRBV5-1 and TRBJ2-3; perhaps TRBD2 as D (7 bases). The CDR3 extends over 16 amino acids. Germline V gene lookup returns CDR1 SGHRS and CDR2 YFSETQ.

This clonotype was recorded a few times. The chain employs TRBV7-8 and TRBJ2-6; 8 nucleotides agree with TRBD1. The CDR3 is made up of 18 amino acids. V shed 3 bases, J shed 0 bases, and the junction held 7 bases outside the gene matches. Germline values: CDR1 SGHVS, CDR2 FQNEAQ. In DNA form, the CDR3 reads TGTGCCAGCAGCTTGGACTACAGGGGGACCTCTGGGGCCAACGTCCTGACTTTC. Protein: CASSLDYRGTSGANVLTF.

Ten or more counts support this clonotype. The J gene is TRBJ2-1, the V gene TRBV11-3, with D uncertain. The CDR3 is 13 residues long. The ends were cut back, 6 bases at V and 9 bases at J, with 15 bases in the middle. The germline gives CDR1 SGHNT, CDR2 YENEEA. The CDR3 sequence: CASSRDAEVEQFF. CDR3 nucleotides: TGTGCCAGCAGTAGGGATGCGGAAGTTGAGCAGTTCTTC.

In the case of this clonotype: With a much larger clone just one base away, this may be a read error. The chain has TRBV20-1 and TRBJ2-7; D may be TRBD1 or TRBD2 (5 bases each). TRBJ2-1 matches the DNA end more closely, so the J call is doubtful. Per germline, CDR1 DFQATT and CDR2 SNEGSKA (reference sequence). The CDR3 totals 15 residues. The DNA of the CDR3 is TGCAGTGCTAGTTATCGGGGACGGAGCTCCTACGAGCAGTTCTTC. This translates into CSASYRGRSSYEQFF.

The J gene is TRBJ2-1, the V gene TRBV5-1, with TRBD2 identical over 8 bases. CDR1 and CDR2 (germline): SGHRS, YFSETQ. Losses at the gene ends were 4 bases for V and 9 bases for J; bases not matched to a gene: 6. The CDR3 consists of 13 residues. CDR3 nucleotides: TGCGCCAGCAGCCCAAATCTAGCGGGTGAGCAGTTCTTC. This encodes CASSPNLAGEQFF.

CDR3: CSASAGGLNTEAFF. CDR3 nucleotides: TGCAGTGCCTCCGCAGGGGGATTGAACACTGAAGCTTTCTTT. The rearrangement uses TRBV20-1 and TRBJ1-1; 7 positions agree with TRBD1. V shed 6 bases and J 0 bases; nucleotides not matched to a gene: 7. Germline CDR1 DFQATT, CDR2 SNEGSKA (reference sequence). The CDR3 is made up of 14 amino acids.

This clonotype was observed many times. The chain has TRBV10-1 and TRBJ2-1; 10 bases fit TRBD2. Losses at the gene ends were 2 bases for V and 6 bases for J; bases not matched to a gene: 4. Germline CDR1 WNHNN, CDR2 SYGVQD (reference sequence). The CDR3 covers 15 residues. The CDR3 is CASSETLAGVNEQFF. CDR3 in DNA: TGCGCCAGCAGTGAGACGCTAGCGGGAGTCAATGAGCAGTTCTTC.

The sample holds many counts of this clonotype. This chain links TRBV5-1 with TRBJ1-1, with 8 bases that match TRBD1. With V trimmed by 4 bases and J by 4 bases, 9 bases remained unmatched. Germline-derived CDR1 and CDR2 are SGHRS and YFSETQ. The CDR3 runs 15 residues. Here the CDR3 reads CASSSPDRGGTEAFF. The CDR3, as DNA: TGCGCCAGCAGCAGTCCCGACAGGGGAGGCACTGAAGCTTTCTTT.

Written as DNA, the CDR3 is TGTGCCAGCACCTCGACTACAGATACGCAGTATTTT. Its protein product is CASTSTTDTQYF. This sequence joins TRBV2 and TRBJ2-3; D gene uncertain. Germline CDR1 is SNHLY and CDR2 is FYNNEI. CDR3 length: 12 residues. V shed 7 bases and J shed 3 bases, with 8 bases lying between them.

This clonotype was observed a handful of times. The genes are TRBV7-9 and TRBJ2-3; weak D call: TRBD1 (6 bases). The V end lost 1 base, the J end lost 5 bases, and 13 bases lay between the germline ends. Germline assignment: CDR1 SEHNR and CDR2 FQNEAQ (reference sequence). The CDR3 totals 15 residues. The CDR3 spells CASSLGDIARDTQYF. DNA of the CDR3: TGTGCCAGCAGCTTAGGGGACATAGCAAGAGATACGCAGTATTTT.

This clonotype appeared a single time. Given a much more abundant clone one base away, this may be a read error. The V call is TRBV20-1, the J call TRBJ2-7; D is undetermined. CDR3 length: 13 amino acids. Germline V gene lookup returns CDR1 DFQATT and CDR2 SNEGSKA (reference sequence). Here the CDR3 DNA reads TGCTGTGCTAGGCCCCCGACCAACTACGAGCAGTACTTC. Translation gives CCARPPTNYEQYF.

This clonotype has a count of ten or more. This sequence joins TRBV6-1 and TRBJ2-1; 14 nucleotides agree with TRBD2. Looked up from germline, CDR1 is MNHNS and CDR2 is SASEGT. This CDR3 has 14 residues. V was clipped by 6 bases and J by 8 bases; unmatched bases: 3. CDR3: CASRETSGRDEQFF. The CDR3 DNA is TGTGCCAGCAGAGAGACTAGCGGGAGGGATGAGCAGTTCTTC.

The table lists this clonotype with a few counts. The genes are TRBV12-3 or TRBV12-4 and TRBJ2-5, with TRBD2 as a possible D gene (6 bases). The V end was cut by 5 bases, the J end by 4 bases, with 17 bases between. The CDR3 length is 15 residues. The CDR3, as DNA: TGTGCCAGCAGTGTTGGGACTCCCTGGGGAGAGACCCAGTACTTC. Translated, it gives CASSVGTPWGETQYF.

In this sample, this clonotype turned up many times. This chain joins TRBV7-2 and TRBJ2-7; 10 bases match TRBD2. The CDR3 is 15 residues long. Unmatched junction bases numbered 8, after V lost 3 bases and J lost 6 bases. Germline V gene data show CDR1 as SGHTA and CDR2 as FQGNSA. This CDR3 reads CASSLLAGAISEQYF. The CDR3 nucleotides are TGTGCCAGCAGCTTGCTAGCGGGAGCCATCAGCGAGCAGTACTTC.

This clonotype was counted only a few times. The CDR3: CSASLGQGYEQYF. CDR3 sequence (DNA): TGCAGTGCTAGTCTGGGACAGGGCTACGAGCAGTACTTC. The rearrangement joins TRBV20-1 to TRBJ2-7; 9 bases agree with TRBD1. This CDR3 comprises 13 residues. In germline, CDR1 is DFQATT, CDR2 SNEGSKA (reference sequence). J was trimmed by 3 bases and V by 3 bases; bases with no gene match: 3.

This clonotype was counted at least ten times. The gene calls are TRBV7-2 and TRBJ2-3, with D possibly TRBD2 on 5 matching bases. The CDR3 is 14 amino acids. V was shortened by 7 bases and J by 4 bases, with 15 bases between the two germline ends. The germline gives CDR1 SGHTA, CDR2 FQGNSA. CDR3 sequence (DNA): TGTGCCAGCACATCCCCACGGGATCCAGATACGCAGTATTTT. Amino acids: CASTSPRDPDTQYF.

This clonotype has more than one count but fewer than ten. The chain couples TRBV19 to TRBJ1-1; D is perhaps TRBD1 (5 bases). V shed 7 bases and J shed 0 bases, with 6 bases lying between them. CDR3 length: 12 amino acids. Germline V gene lookup returns CDR1 LNHDA and CDR2 SQIVND (reference sequence). In DNA, the CDR3 is TGTGCCAGTAAGGGGCTGAACACTGAAGCTTTCTTT. Its protein is CASKGLNTEAFF.

The genes are TRBV12-3 or TRBV12-4 and TRBJ2-7; D unresolved. V was cut by 5 bases and J by 2 bases, with 19 bases left in between. The CDR3 length is 16 residues. CDR3 DNA sequence: TGTGCCAGCAGTCCTAAAAGTCACGGGCAAACCTACGAGCAGTACTTC. It is translated as CASSPKSHGQTYEQYF.

This clonotype has just a few counts. Here the CDR3 DNA reads TGTGCCAGCAGTTACTCGCAGGGGTCGGGCACTGAAGCTTTCTTT. Translated, it gives CASSYSQGSGTEAFF. V and J are TRBV6-5 and TRBJ1-1, with D possibly being TRBD1 (6 bases). The V gene's germline CDR1 is MNHEY and CDR2 SVGAGI. This CDR3 comprises 15 residues. Trimming cost V 0 bases and J 4 bases, with 12 bases left between them.

This clonotype was picked up many times. The chain combines TRBV5-5 with TRBJ2-5; D possibly corresponds to TRBD1 (5 bases). The CDR3 contains 14 residues. Trimming left V 1 base short and J 2 bases short, with 9 bases between. Germline V CDR1 and CDR2: SGHKS, YYEKEE (reference sequence). The CDR3 protein is CASSLSDIQETQYF. The CDR3 DNA reads TGTGCCAGCAGCTTGTCGGACATTCAAGAGACCCAGTACTTC.

As regards this clonotype: Relative to the germline gene, one junction end is altered; a read error may explain this. The rearrangement uses TRBV5-1 and TRBJ1-1; 9 positions match TRBD1. The length of the CDR3 is 14 residues. The germline V gene has CDR1 SGHRS and CDR2 YFSETQ. This CDR3 reads CDSSLGDRGTEAFF. CDR3 bases: TGCGACAGCAGCTTGGGAGACAGGGGGACTGAAGCTTTCTTT.

This clonotype was seen at least ten times. The chain couples TRBV20-1 to TRBJ2-1, with 8 bases that match TRBD2. Germline lookup yields CDR1 DFQATT and CDR2 SNEGSKA (reference sequence). The CDR3 extends over 13 amino acids. V trimming: 3 bases; J trimming: 10 bases; junction bases outside the gene matches: 8. The CDR3 region has the DNA TGCAGTGCTAGGGTCAGCGGGAGAAACGAGCAGTTCTTC. Translation gives CSARVSGRNEQFF.